This T cell receptor (beta chain) originates from a study of T cell responses to AZD1222 COVID-19 vaccine (dated by TCRdb to the early 2020s). About the full investigation: AZD1222 recipients whose second dose came at about 4 weeks and those whose second dose came at about 12 weeks were combined into one group, since spike-specific TCR depth and breadth did not differ between the two schedules. Trial participants were enrolled by age into 18-55, 56-69 and 70-plus year subgroups, with 148, 28 and 57 TCR-sequenced participants respectively. A total of about 240 trial participants underwent TCR sequencing, of whom approximately 210 received two doses of AZD1222 and some 25 received two doses of the MenACWY control vaccine.

The CDR3 regions of human TCRbeta chains were analyzed by immunosequencing. The published analysis was carried out like this. Repertoire TCRs were matched against a reference library of SARS-CoV-2-specific TCRs generated with the MIRA antigen-specificity platform. Breadth was defined as the fraction of unique TCRs that were SARS-CoV-2-associated. Depth was defined as the fraction of total T cells that were SARS-CoV-2-associated. Using the MIRA data, each spike-specific TCR was assigned both to the spike region to which the TCR was reactive and to a CD4 or CD8 class. Log10-transformed breadth and depth values were compared by one-way ANOVA with Sidak's multiple comparisons tests. TCRdb mirrors the immuneACCESS table, restricted to in-frame sequences. Some clones are absent from its copies; in checked studies, under half trace to an unresolved V gene, and the reason for the others is unknown. V and J calls and clone size are copied from that table; D and trimming were computed from the DNA. The sample data list 110,000 to 150,000 clones, and under 95% of these were observed just once. The ten largest clones take up roughly 9.1% of the sample.

Note on this clone: Its cognate antigen has yet to be identified. No base quality values were provided; no much bigger clone lies one nucleotide off.

Trimming takes 8 bases off V and 5 bases off J; junction bases not matched to a gene: 1. Sequences SNHLY (CDR1) and FYNNEI (CDR2) are obtained from the germline V gene. From its cysteine to its phenylalanine, the CDR3 spans 12 amino acids. The entry retains the CDR3 DNA only, 36 bases that are in frame from base 1. The study at large found these results: In the small 56-69-year group, the increase in depth fell short of significance, most likely because of low power. Nearly half of unique spike-specific TCRs reportedly recognized epitopes outside regions mutated in the B.1.351 and B.1.1.7 variants. Because no day 14 peak-response samples were available, repertoires were characterized only after the peak T cell response. Conclusions about previously exposed vaccinees are limited, since just a handful of AZD1222 recipients were seropositive for SARS-CoV-2 at baseline. A significant rise in spike-specific TCR breadth and depth was observed after two AZD1222 doses relative to day 0 and relative to MenACWY recipients. Vaccine-associated CD4 TCRs spanned the whole spike protein, with dominant responses in regions 160-218 and 743-854. Most participants were white British and females outnumbered males, and the authors suggested that clonal diversity may have been underestimated.

The time point label of this sample denotes: baseline before first vaccination. Vaccinee samples were obtained from the UK trials COV001 and COV002, which included a single-blind randomized controlled phase 2/3 trial of AZD1222 (ChAdOx1 nCoV-19) in healthy adults. For TCRbeta chain sequencing, PBMC samples from trial participants were taken at day 0 and at day 28 after the second dose. The TCR sequence derives from an adult in good health. Sequencing was performed on peripheral blood, taken on day 0 of AZD1222 vaccination. The rearrangement combines TRBV2 with TRBJ2-3; 10 bases in between match TRBD2. The nucleotide sequence is given as TGTGCCAGCCAGCGGGGGGGAGATACGCAGTATTTT. Its translation is CASQRGGDTQYF. The CDR3, completed at both ends by the reference TRBV2 and TRBJ2-3 genes, gives the full variable domain EPEVTQTPSHQVTQMGQEVILRCVPISNHLYFYWYRQILGQKVEFLVSFYNNEISEKSEIFDDQFSVERPDGSNFTLKIRSTKLEDSAMYFCASQRGGDTQYFGPGTRLTVL.